One and the same sample provided the 30 T cell receptor beta chains below, sequenced in a study of patients and donors after allogeneic stem cell transplantation. One entry per CDR3 protein, called by TCRdb with MiXCR from the RT-PCR reads. The repertoire consists of tens of thousands of distinct CDR3 sequences, with about 48% occurring once and the leading ten covering 60% to 65%. The sample was blood, either unsorted or a sorted T cell fraction (not recorded which). These receptors originate from a human donor who was either an allogeneic HSCT recipient or a stem cell or donor lymphocyte infusion donor (not recorded which). It is not recorded whose cells these are; they may come from a transplant donor.

Here the CDR3 reads CASSRGDIGLGGYTF. DNA for the CDR3: TGTGCCAGCAGCCGGGGGGATATCGGCCTGGGTGGCTACACCTTC. The chain recombines TRBV7-2 with TRBJ1-2, with D perhaps matching TRBD1 (5 bases). Trimming removed 5 bases from V and 7 bases from J, with 20 bases in between. The germline V gene encodes CDR1 SGHTA and CDR2 FQGNSA. CDR3 length: 15 residues.

This clonotype was seen ten or more times. The chain combines TRBV10-3 with TRBJ1-6, with TRBD1 identical over 8 bases. The CDR3 length is 13 residues. CDR1 and CDR2 from the germline V gene are ENHRY and SYGVKD. The trim removed 10 bases at V and 4 bases at J, leaving 3 bases unmatched. The CDR3 sequence: CATGTGYNSPLHF. The CDR3 nucleotides are TGTGCCACCGGGACAGGATATAATTCACCCCTCCACTTT.

This clonotype has more than one count but fewer than ten. One junction end does not reproduce the germline sequence, and a read error may be involved. The CDR3 nucleotides read TGTGCCAGCAGTTTGGGCAGAGTGGCTTTC. This gives the protein CASSLGRVAF. The chain is built from TRBV12-3 or TRBV12-4 and TRBJ1-2, with D unresolved. The CDR3 runs 10 residues.

This clonotype was seen only once. The V gene is TRBV4-1, the J gene TRBJ1-2, with D uncertain. Germline CDR1 is MGHRA and CDR2 is YSYEKL. CDR3 length: 14 amino acids. Trimming left V 0 bases short and J 5 bases short, with 10 bases between. The CDR3 loop reads CASSQDYRGYGYTF. DNA of the CDR3: TGCGCCAGCAGCCAAGATTATCGAGGATATGGCTACACCTTC.

The genes are TRBV27 and TRBJ1-5; TRBD1 matches 9 bases. CDR3 length equals 18 residues. V dropped 0 bases and J dropped 3; count of bases not matched to a gene: 9. Germline assignment: CDR1 MNHEY and CDR2 SMNVEV (reference sequence). CDR3 nucleotide sequence: TGTGCCAGCAGTTTATCGTGGGACAGGGAGGATTACAATCAGCCCCAGCATTTT. It translates to CASSLSWDREDYNQPQHF.

The rearrangement uses TRBV28 and TRBJ1-2, with D perhaps TRBD1 (6 bases). Per the germline V gene, CDR1 is MDHEN and CDR2 is SYDVKM. Deletions cut 5 bases from V and 4 bases from J, with 23 bases between. This CDR3 has 17 amino acids. The CDR3 DNA is TGTGCCAGCAGTCCCCAATGGGACAACTACGTTGGCTATGGCTACACCTTC. Amino acid sequence: CASSPQWDNYVGYGYTF.

This clonotype was detected a few times. The rearrangement joins TRBV7-2 to TRBJ1-1; D remains ambiguous. The ends were cut back, 2 bases at V and 1 base at J, with 17 bases in the middle. CDR3 size: 17 residues. CDR1 is SGHTA and CDR2 is FQGNSA in the germline V gene. Here the CDR3 DNA reads TGTGCCAGCAGCTTACACTCTCGTCGGGAGGAGAACACTGAAGCTTTCTTT. As protein: CASSLHSRREENTEAFF.

The sample holds a few counts of this clonotype. CDR3 DNA: TGTGCCAGCAGAATCCACCTGGGCAGTCCTAACTATGGCTACACCTTC. It yields the protein CASRIHLGSPNYGYTF. The V gene is TRBV6-2 or TRBV6-3, the J gene TRBJ1-2, with unresolved D. There are 16 residues in the CDR3. Trimming pared 6 bases from V and 0 bases from J, leaving 17 bases between. Germline V gives CDR1 MNHEY, CDR2 SVGEGT.

In this sample, this clonotype turned up once. This chain joins TRBV7-8 and TRBJ2-1, with 15 bases identical to TRBD2. Germline assignment: CDR1 SGHVS and CDR2 FQNEAQ. This CDR3 comprises 17 residues. Trimming removed 5 bases from V and 4 bases from J; junction bases left unmatched: 6. The CDR3 loop reads CASSVWTSGRAYNEQFF. CDR3 nucleotide sequence: TGTGCCAGCAGCGTTTGGACTAGCGGGAGGGCATACAATGAGCAGTTCTTC.

This chain links TRBV27 with TRBJ1-5; no clear D. Germline loops: CDR1 MNHEY, CDR2 SMNVEV (reference sequence). CDR3 length: 10 residues. CDR3 in amino acids: CAAGNQPQHF. In DNA, the CDR3 is TGTGCTGCGGGCAATCAGCCCCAGCATTTT.

The chain joins TRBV27 to TRBJ1-2; D not certain. V lost 6 bases, J lost 5 bases, and 10 bases lay in between. Germline V gene data show CDR1 as MNHEY and CDR2 as SMNVEV (reference sequence). The CDR3 spans 12 residues. CDR3 sequence (DNA): TGTGCCAGCAGGATTGGGCTTTATGGCTACACCTTC. It is translated as CASRIGLYGYTF.

V gene TRBV27 combines with J gene TRBJ2-5, with unresolved D. CDR1 and CDR2 (germline): MNHEY, SMNVEV (reference sequence). The CDR3 totals 10 residues. V shed 7 bases and J shed 5 bases, with 5 bases lying between them. CDR3 amino acids: CASTGETQYF. In DNA, the CDR3 is TGTGCCAGCACCGGGGAGACCCAGTACTTC.

This clonotype was detected only a few times. The chain couples TRBV4-3 to TRBJ1-1, with 7 bases that match TRBD1. Germline CDR1 and CDR2: LGHNA and YSLEER. This CDR3 region has 13 residues. The V gene end was trimmed by 3 bases and the J gene end by 9 bases; junction bases not matched to a gene: 7. The CDR3 reads CASSHAGTDQAFF. In nucleotides, the CDR3 is TGCGCCAGCAGCCACGCCGGGACAGACCAAGCTTTCTTT.

This chain uses TRBV7-3 with TRBJ1-1; D gene unclear. With 4 bases removed from V and 4 bases from J, the gap between germline ends came to 10 bases. Germline CDR1 reads SGHTA; CDR2 reads FQGTGA. The length of the CDR3 is 13 residues. In DNA, the CDR3 is TGTGCCAGCAGCTCCACGAGTATCACTGAAGCTTTCTTT. Its protein is CASSSTSITEAFF.

The chain uses TRBV11-2 and TRBJ2-4, with D possibly matching TRBD1 (5 bases). The CDR3 is made up of 12 amino acids. Germline V gene lookup returns CDR1 SGHAT and CDR2 FQNNGV. The CDR3 region has the DNA TGTGCTCTCCAGGGAAGGGCAAACATTCAGTACTTC. Protein sequence: CALQGRANIQYF.

This clonotype was seen more than once but under ten times. V and J are TRBV20-1 and TRBJ2-7; D might be TRBD1 (6 bases). The V gene's germline CDR1 is DFQATT and CDR2 SNEGSKA (reference sequence). The V gene lost 8 bases and the J gene lost 5 bases, with 19 bases spanning the gap. The CDR3 contains 13 residues. DNA for the CDR3: TGCAGTATCCCCCGAGGGGGAGTCGACGAGCAGTACTTC. Translation: CSIPRGGVDEQYF.

In this sample, this clonotype turned up a few times. The rearrangement links TRBV24-1 to TRBJ1-4, with TRBD1 matching over 9 bases. The V and J ends lost 2 bases and 8 bases, in that order; junction bases with no gene match: 8. From germline, CDR1 is KGHDR and CDR2 SFDVKD. This CDR3 contains 16 residues. As DNA, the CDR3 is TGTGCCACCAGTGATTCAAACAGGGGGCGCGGAGAAAAACTGTTTTTT. Translation gives CATSDSNRGRGEKLFF.

This clonotype has more than one count but fewer than ten. The chain is built from TRBV5-5 and TRBJ1-5, with 7 nucleotides matching TRBD1. This CDR3 is built from 14 residues. J was trimmed by 7 bases and V by 1 base; bases with no gene match: 5. Germline values: CDR1 SGHKS, CDR2 YYEKEE (reference sequence). CDR3 nucleotides: TGTGCCAGCAGCTTGACAGGGGACAGACAGCCCCAGCATTTT. It is translated as CASSLTGDRQPQHF.

In this sample, this clonotype turned up a few times. The chain is built from TRBV18 and TRBJ1-1, with 8 positions matching TRBD1. There are 15 residues in the CDR3. J gave up 1 base and V 3 bases, and 4 bases lay outside the gene matches. Germline CDR1 and CDR2: KGHSH and LQKENI. The CDR3 spells CASSPGQGKNTEAFF. The CDR3 nucleotides are TGTGCCAGCTCACCTGGACAGGGCAAGAACACTGAAGCTTTCTTT.

This clonotype has a handful of counts. The V gene is TRBV9, the J gene TRBJ1-1; no reliable D call. The germline V gene has CDR1 SGDLS and CDR2 YYNGEE. The CDR3 runs to 15 residues. The ends were cut back, 0 bases at V and 0 bases at J, with 9 bases in the middle. The CDR3 bases are TGTGCCAGCAGCGTAGTTGACCCTATGAACACTGAAGCTTTCTTT. It yields the protein CASSVVDPMNTEAFF.

The rearrangement joins TRBV3-1 to TRBJ1-5; D is unresolved. The CDR3 loop spans 15 amino acids. CDR1 LGHDT and CDR2 YNNKEL come from the germline V gene (reference sequence). V was cut by 0 bases and J by 3 bases, with 9 bases left in between. The CDR3 region has the DNA TGTGCCAGCAGCCAAGATCGTAGGGACAATCAGCCCCAGCATTTT. It codes for CASSQDRRDNQPQHF.

This clonotype was seen a handful of times. This sequence joins TRBV5-1 and TRBJ1-2, with D possibly TRBD1 on 5 matching bases. The V and J ends lost 2 bases and 6 bases respectively, with 11 bases between them. CDR3 length: 13 residues. Looked up from germline, CDR1 is SGHRS and CDR2 is YFSETQ. CDR3 DNA: TGCGCCAGCAGCTTACCGGGGACGGATGGCTACACCTTC. Its protein is CASSLPGTDGYTF.

The rearrangement links TRBV7-2 to TRBJ1-1; D gene ambiguous. Germline CDR1 reads SGHTA; CDR2 reads FQGNSA. This CDR3 is 13 amino acids long. The V and J ends lost 4 bases and 10 bases respectively, with 16 bases between them. The CDR3 spells CASSSGPTGIAFF. Written as DNA, the CDR3 is TGTGCCAGCAGCTCGGGCCCAACGGGGATAGCTTTCTTT.

The genes are TRBV3-1 and TRBJ1-6; D is perhaps TRBD1 (5 bases). Germline V gene sequence: CDR1 LGHDT, CDR2 YNNKEL (reference sequence). CDR3 length: 16 amino acids. V gave up 0 bases and J gave up 7 bases, with 13 bases separating them. CDR3 sequence reads: CASSQDWGSWNSPLHF. For the CDR3, the DNA is TGTGCCAGCAGCCAAGATTGGGGGTCGTGGAATTCACCCCTCCACTTT.

The gene calls are TRBV28 and TRBJ1-3; D gene unclear. There are 16 residues in the CDR3. The V gene lost 3 bases and the J gene lost 2 bases, with 14 bases spanning the gap. CDR1 is MDHEN, CDR2 SYDVKM, per germline. Here the CDR3 reads CASSFGSGPPGNTIYF. CDR3 in DNA: TGTGCCAGCAGTTTTGGTTCGGGTCCTCCTGGAAACACCATATATTTT. Combining the CDR3 with reference TRBV28 and TRBJ1-3 gives the whole variable domain DVKVTQSSRYLVKRTGEKVFLECVQDMDHENMFWYRQDPGLGLRLIYFSYDVKMKEKGDIPEGYSVSREKKERFSLILESASTNQTSMYLCASSFGSGPPGNTIYFGEGSWLTVV.

This clonotype showed up just a few times. The chain is built from TRBV6-2 or TRBV6-3 and TRBJ1-2; D gene ambiguous. Germline V gene data show CDR1 as MNHEY and CDR2 as SVGEGT. Trimming removed 2 bases from V and 1 base from J, with 11 bases in between. The CDR3 is made up of 15 amino acids. CDR3 sequence: CASSYRLQRNYGYTF. CDR3 bases: TGTGCCAGCAGTTACCGACTTCAGCGTAACTATGGCTACACCTTC.

In this sample, this clonotype turned up a few times. Germline and junction disagree at one end, which may indicate a read error. The J gene is TRBJ1-4, the V gene TRBV18; 9 nucleotides align to TRBD1. This CDR3 region has 13 residues. Looked up from germline, CDR1 is KGHSH and CDR2 is LQKENI. Written as DNA, the CDR3 is TGTGCCAGCTCACCACAACCCGGGACAGGGAGAAAATTT. Translation: CASSPQPGTGRKF.

This clonotype has just a few counts. V and J are TRBV4-1 and TRBJ1-2; D is undetermined. V was trimmed by 0 bases and J by 4 bases, leaving 9 bases between them. Germline V CDR1 and CDR2: MGHRA, YSYEKL. The CDR3 consists of 14 residues. CDR3 loop: CASSQEGFVYGYTF. CDR3 nucleotides: TGCGCCAGCAGCCAAGAGGGGTTCGTCTATGGCTACACCTTC.

The gene calls are TRBV6-5 and TRBJ1-5; TRBD1 agrees at 9 bases. Germline-derived CDR1 and CDR2 are MNHEY and SVGAGI. The CDR3 is 17 residues long. J lost 5 bases, V lost 5 bases, and 13 bases had no gene match. Here the CDR3 reads CASSPGQGFVRDQPQHF. CDR3 coding DNA: TGTGCCAGCAGTCCGGGACAGGGATTCGTCCGGGATCAGCCCCAGCATTTT.

V usage is TRBV4-2 and J usage is TRBJ1-2; no clear D. The CDR3 length is 15 residues. Germline V gene sequence: CDR1 LGHNA, CDR2 YNFKEQ. V was clipped by 1 base and J by 4 bases, with 13 bases between them. The CDR3 bases are TGTGCCAGCAGCCAAGGAGACAAGGGCCTCTATGGCTACACCTTC. This gives the protein CASSQGDKGLYGYTF.